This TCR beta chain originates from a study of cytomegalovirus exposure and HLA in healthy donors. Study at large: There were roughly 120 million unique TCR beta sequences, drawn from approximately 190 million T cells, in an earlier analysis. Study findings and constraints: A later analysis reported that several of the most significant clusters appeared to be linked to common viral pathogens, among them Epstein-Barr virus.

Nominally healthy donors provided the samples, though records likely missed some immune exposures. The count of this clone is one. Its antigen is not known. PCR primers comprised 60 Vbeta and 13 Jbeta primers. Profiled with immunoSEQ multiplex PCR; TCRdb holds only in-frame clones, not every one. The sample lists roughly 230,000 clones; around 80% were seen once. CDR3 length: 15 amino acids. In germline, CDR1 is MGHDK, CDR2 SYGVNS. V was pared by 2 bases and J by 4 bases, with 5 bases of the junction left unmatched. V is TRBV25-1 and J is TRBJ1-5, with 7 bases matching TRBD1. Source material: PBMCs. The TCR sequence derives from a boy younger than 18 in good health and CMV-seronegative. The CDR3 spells CASSEGGTENQPQHF. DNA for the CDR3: TGTGCCAGCAGTGAAGGGGGGACAGAAAATCAGCCCCAGCATTTT.